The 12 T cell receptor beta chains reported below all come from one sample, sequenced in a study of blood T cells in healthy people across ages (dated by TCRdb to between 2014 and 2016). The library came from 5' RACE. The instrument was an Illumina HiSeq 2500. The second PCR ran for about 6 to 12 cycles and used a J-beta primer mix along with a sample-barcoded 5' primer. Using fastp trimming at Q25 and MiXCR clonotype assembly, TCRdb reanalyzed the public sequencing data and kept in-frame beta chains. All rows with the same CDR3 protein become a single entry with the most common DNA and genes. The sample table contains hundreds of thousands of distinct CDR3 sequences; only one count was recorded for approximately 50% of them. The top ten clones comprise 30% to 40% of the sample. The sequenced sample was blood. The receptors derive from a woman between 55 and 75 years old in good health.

CDR3 in amino acids: CSASSRRLAVGHNEQFF. The CDR3 DNA follows: TGCAGTGCTAGCTCCCGCCGACTAGCGGTCGGGCACAATGAGCAGTTCTTC. The chain is built from TRBV20-1 and TRBJ2-1; 9 bases align to TRBD2. This CDR3 contains 17 residues. With 3 bases clipped from V and 5 bases from J, the junction kept 14 bases outside the gene matches. Germline V gene sequence: CDR1 DFQATT, CDR2 SNEGSKA (reference sequence).

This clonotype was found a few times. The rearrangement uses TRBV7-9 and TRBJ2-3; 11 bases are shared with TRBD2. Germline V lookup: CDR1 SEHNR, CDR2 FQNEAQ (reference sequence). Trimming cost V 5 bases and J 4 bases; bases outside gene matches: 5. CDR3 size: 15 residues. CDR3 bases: TGTGCCAGCAGCATCGGGACTAGCGGAGCAGATACGCAGTATTTT. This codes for CASSIGTSGADTQYF.

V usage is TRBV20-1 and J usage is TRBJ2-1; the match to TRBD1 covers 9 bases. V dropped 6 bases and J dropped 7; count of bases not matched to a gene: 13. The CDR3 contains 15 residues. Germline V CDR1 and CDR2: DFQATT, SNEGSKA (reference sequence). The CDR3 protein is CSAISQTGGTNEQFF. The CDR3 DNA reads TGCAGTGCCATATCTCAGACAGGGGGGACGAATGAGCAGTTCTTC.

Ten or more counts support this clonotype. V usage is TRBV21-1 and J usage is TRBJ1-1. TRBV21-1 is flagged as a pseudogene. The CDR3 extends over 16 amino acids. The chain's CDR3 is CASSKAVETPNTEAFF. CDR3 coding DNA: TGTGCCAGCAGCAAAGCCGTCGAGACACCGAACACTGAAGCTTTCTTT.

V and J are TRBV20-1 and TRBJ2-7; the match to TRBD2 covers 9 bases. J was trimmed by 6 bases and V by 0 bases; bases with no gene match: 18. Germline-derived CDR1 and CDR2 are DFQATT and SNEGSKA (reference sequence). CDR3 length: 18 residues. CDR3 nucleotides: TGCAGTGCTAGAGATCTGAGTAGCGGGAGATCGGCAGGGGGCGAGCAGTACTTC. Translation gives CSARDLSSGRSAGGEQYF.

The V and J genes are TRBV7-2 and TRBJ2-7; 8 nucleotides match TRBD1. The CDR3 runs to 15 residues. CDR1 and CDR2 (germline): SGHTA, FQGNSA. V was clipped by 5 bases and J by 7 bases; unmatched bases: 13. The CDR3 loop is CASSREQGGLFEQYF. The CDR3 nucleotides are TGTGCCAGCAGCAGAGAACAGGGGGGTCTCTTTGAGCAGTACTTC. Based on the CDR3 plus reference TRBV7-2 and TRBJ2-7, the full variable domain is GAGVSQSPSNKVTEKGKDVELRCDPISGHTALYWYRQSLGQGLEFLIYFQGNSAPDKSGLPSDRFSAERTGGSVSTLTIQRTQQEDSAVYLCASSREQGGLFEQYFGPGTRLTVT.

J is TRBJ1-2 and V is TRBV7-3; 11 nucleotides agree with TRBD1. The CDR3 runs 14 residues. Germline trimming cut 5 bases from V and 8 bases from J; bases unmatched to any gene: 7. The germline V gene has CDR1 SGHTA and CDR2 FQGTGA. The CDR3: CASSRTGQGAGYTF. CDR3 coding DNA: TGTGCCAGCAGCCGAACCGGACAGGGGGCCGGCTACACCTTC.

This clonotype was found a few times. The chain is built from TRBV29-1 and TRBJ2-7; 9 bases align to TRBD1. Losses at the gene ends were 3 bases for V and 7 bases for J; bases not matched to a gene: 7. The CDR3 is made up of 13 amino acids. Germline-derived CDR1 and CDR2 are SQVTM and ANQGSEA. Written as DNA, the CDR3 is TGCAGCGTTGATCGACAGGGGGATTATGAGCAGTACTTC. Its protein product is CSVDRQGDYEQYF.

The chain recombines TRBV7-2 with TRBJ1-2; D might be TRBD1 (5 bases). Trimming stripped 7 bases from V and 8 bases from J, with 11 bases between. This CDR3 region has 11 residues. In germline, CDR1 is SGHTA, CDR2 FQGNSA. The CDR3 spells CASKSGRGYTF. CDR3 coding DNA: TGTGCCAGCAAATCAGGGCGCGGCTACACCTTC.

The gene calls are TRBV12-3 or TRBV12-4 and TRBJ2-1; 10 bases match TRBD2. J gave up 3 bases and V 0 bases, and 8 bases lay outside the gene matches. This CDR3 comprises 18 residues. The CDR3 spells CASSLAGASGSRYNEQFF. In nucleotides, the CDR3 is TGTGCCAGCAGTTTAGCGGGCGCTAGCGGGAGTCGCTACAATGAGCAGTTCTTC.

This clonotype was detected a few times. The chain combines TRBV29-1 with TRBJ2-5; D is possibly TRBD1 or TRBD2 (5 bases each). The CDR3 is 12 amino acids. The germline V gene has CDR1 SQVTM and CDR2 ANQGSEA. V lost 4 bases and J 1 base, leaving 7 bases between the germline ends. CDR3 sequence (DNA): TGCAGCGTTGCGGGGCTCCAAGAGACCCAGTACTTC. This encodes CSVAGLQETQYF.

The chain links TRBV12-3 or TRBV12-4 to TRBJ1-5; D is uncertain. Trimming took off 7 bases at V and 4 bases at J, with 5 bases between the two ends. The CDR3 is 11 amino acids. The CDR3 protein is CASTLNQPQHF. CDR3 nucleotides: TGTGCCAGCACCCTTAATCAGCCCCAGCATTTT.